The clone carrying this T cell receptor (beta chain) has more than one count but fewer than ten. The antigen is unknown. This CDR3 region has 15 residues. Germline CDR1 LNHDA, CDR2 SQIVND (reference sequence). V lost 7 bases to trimming and J lost 0 bases, with 13 bases between them. The source material, RNA transcripts, was used to amplify TCR beta CDR3 regions. The study used the HTBI primer set for a first-round RT-PCR of the TCR CDR3. TCRdb reprocessed the multiplex PCR reads via MiXCR and lists one record per CDR3 protein. The profile shows about 560,000 distinct CDR3 sequences, around 46% of them singletons. The sample is drawn from a study of T cells in Graves' hyperthyroidism and ophthalmopathy. Study-level points and caveats: Researchers found most expanded thyroid clonotypes above 0.001 in blood as well.

Sequencing was carried out using peripheral blood or thyroid tissue (not recorded which). The chain joins TRBV19 to TRBJ1-5; D remains ambiguous. The TCR originated in a woman aged 18-29 years with Graves' hyperthyroidism. The CDR3 reads CASNTALYSNQPQHF. CDR3 bases: TGTGCCAGTAATACCGCACTTTATAGCAATCAGCCCCAGCATTTT.